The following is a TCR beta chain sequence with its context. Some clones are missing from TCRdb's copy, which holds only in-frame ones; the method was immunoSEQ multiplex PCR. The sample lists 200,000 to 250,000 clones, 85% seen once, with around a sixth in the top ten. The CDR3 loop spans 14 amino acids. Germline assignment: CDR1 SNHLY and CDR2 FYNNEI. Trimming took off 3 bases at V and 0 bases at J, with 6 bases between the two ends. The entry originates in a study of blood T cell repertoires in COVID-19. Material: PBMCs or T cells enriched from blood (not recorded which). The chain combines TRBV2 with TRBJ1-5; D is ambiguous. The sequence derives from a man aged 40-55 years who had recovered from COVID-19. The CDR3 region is CASSDGNSNQPQHF. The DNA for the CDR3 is TGTGCCAGCAGTGACGGGAATAGCAATCAGCCCCAGCATTTT.